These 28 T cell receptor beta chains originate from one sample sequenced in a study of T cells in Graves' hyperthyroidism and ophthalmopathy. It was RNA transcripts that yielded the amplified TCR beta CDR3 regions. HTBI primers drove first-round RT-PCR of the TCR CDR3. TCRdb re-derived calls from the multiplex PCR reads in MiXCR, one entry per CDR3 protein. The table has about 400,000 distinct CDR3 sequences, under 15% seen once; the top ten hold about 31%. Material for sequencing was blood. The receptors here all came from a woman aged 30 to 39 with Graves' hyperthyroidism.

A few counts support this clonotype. Written as DNA, the CDR3 is TGTGCCAGCAGCCAGGGGACAGGGGGAATTGACACTGAAGCTTTCTTT. Translation: CASSQGTGGIDTEAFF. The gene calls are TRBV7-8 and TRBJ1-1; TRBD1 matches at 11 bases. CDR1 SGHVS and CDR2 FQNEAQ come from the germline V gene. V lost 5 bases and J lost 3; bases outside the gene matches: 8. This CDR3 is built from 16 residues. The full variable domain, in which reference TRBV7-8 and TRBJ1-1 provide the parts outside the CDR3, is GAGVSQSPRYKVAKRGQDVALRCDPISGHVSLFWYQQALGQGPEFLTYFQNEAQLDKSGLPSDRFFAERPEGSVSTLKIQRTQQEDSAVYLCASSQGTGGIDTEAFFGQGTRLTVV.

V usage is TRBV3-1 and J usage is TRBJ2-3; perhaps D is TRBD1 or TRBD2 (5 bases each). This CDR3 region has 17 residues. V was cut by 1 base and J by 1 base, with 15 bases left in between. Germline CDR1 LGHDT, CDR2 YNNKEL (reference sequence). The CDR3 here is CASSQVGVGSGTDTQYF. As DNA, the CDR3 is TGTGCCAGCAGCCAAGTGGGGGTGGGTAGCGGCACAGATACGCAGTATTTT.

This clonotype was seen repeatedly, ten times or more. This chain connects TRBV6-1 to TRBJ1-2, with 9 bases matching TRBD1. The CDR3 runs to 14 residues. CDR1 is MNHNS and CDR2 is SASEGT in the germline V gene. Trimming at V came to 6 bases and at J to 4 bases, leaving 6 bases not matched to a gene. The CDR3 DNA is TGTGCCAGCAGGTTCCGGACAGGGGCCTATGGCTACACCTTC. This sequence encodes CASRFRTGAYGYTF.

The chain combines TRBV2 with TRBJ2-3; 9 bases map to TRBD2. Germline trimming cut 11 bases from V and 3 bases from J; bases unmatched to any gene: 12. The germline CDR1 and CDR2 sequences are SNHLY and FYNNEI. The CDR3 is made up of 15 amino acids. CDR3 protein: CAQKGSGSRTDTQYF. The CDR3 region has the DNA TGTGCCCAAAAGGGTAGCGGGAGTCGGACAGATACGCAGTATTTT.

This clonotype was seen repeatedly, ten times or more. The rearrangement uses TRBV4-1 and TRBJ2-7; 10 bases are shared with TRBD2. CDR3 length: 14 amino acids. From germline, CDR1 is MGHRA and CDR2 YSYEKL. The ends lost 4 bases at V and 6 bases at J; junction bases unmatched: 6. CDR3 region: CASSLPSGRSEQYF. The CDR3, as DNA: TGCGCCAGCAGCCTACCTAGCGGGAGAAGCGAGCAGTACTTC.

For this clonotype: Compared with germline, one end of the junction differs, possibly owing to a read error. The CDR3 nucleotides are TGTGCCAGCAGTTACTATGAAGGCGGGGAGCTGCTTTTT. Amino acids: CASSYYEGGELLF. This sequence joins TRBV6-9 and TRBJ2-2; D perhaps matches TRBD2 (6 bases). Germline V gene lookup returns CDR1 MNHGY and CDR2 SVAAGI. The CDR3 runs to 13 residues.

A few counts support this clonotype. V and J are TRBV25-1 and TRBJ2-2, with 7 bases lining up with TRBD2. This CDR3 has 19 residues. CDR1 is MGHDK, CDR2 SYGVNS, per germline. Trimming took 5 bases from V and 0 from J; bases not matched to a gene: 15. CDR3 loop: CASSTPLGSGTSNTGELFF. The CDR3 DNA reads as TGTGCCAGCAGTACCCCACTCGGGAGCGGGACCTCGAACACCGGGGAGCTGTTTTTT.

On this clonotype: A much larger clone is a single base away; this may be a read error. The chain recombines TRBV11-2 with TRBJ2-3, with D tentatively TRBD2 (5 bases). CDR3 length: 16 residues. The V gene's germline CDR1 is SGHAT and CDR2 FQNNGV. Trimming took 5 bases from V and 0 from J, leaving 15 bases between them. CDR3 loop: CASSRPSRRSTDTQYF. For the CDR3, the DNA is TGTGCCAGCAGCCGACCTAGCAGGAGGAGCACAGATACGCAGTATTTT.

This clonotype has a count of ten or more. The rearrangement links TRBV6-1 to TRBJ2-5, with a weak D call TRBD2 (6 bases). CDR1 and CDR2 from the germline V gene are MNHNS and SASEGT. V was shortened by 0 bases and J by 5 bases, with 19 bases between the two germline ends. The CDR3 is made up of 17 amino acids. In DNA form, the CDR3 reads TGTGCCAGCAGTGAAGCGCATACTAGCCGGGAGCGGGAGACCCAGTACTTC. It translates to CASSEAHTSRERETQYF.

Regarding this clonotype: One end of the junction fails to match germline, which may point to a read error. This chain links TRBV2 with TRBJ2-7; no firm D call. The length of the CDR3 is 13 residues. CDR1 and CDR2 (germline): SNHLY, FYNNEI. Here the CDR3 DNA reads TGCGCCAGCAGTGATAGGGCTCCTTACGAGCAGTACTTC. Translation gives CASSDRAPYEQYF.

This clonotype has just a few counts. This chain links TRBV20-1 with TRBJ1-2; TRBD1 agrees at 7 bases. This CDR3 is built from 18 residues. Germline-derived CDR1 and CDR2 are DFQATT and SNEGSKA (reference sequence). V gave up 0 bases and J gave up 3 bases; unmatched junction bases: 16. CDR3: CSAREPYPQGPKDYGYTF. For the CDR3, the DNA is TGCAGTGCTAGAGAACCCTACCCACAGGGGCCGAAAGACTATGGCTACACCTTC.

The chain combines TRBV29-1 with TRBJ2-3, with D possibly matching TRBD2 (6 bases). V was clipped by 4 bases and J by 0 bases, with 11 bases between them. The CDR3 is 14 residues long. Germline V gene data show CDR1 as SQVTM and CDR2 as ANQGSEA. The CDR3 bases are TGCAGCGTTGGTACTAGCCGGAGCACAGATACGCAGTATTTT. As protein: CSVGTSRSTDTQYF.

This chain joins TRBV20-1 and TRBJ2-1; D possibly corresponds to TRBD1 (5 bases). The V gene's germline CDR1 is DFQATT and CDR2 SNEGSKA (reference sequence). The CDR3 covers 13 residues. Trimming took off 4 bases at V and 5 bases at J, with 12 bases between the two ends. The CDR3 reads CSATQGPDNEQFF. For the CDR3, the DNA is TGCAGTGCTACGCAGGGCCCTGACAATGAGCAGTTCTTC.

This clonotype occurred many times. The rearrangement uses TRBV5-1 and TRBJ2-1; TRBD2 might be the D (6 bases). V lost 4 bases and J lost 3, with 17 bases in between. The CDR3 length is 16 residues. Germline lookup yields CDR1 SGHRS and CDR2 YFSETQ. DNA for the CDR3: TGCGCCAGCAGCCGGGTAGCGGACGGACTCTACAATGAGCAGTTCTTC. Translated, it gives CASSRVADGLYNEQFF.

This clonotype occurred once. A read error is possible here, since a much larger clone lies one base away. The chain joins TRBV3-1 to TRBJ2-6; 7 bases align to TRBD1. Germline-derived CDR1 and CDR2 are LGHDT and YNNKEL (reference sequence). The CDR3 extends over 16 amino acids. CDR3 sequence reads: CASSPRDRVGANVLAF. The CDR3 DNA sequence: TGTGCCAGCAGCCCTCGAGACAGGGTTGGGGCCAACGTCCTGGCTTTC.

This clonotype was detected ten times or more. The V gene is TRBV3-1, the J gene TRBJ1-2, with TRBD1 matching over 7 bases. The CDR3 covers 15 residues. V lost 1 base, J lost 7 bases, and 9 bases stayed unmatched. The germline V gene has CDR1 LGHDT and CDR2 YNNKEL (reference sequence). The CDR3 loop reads CASSQVGQGVVGYTF. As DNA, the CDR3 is TGTGCCAGCAGCCAAGTAGGGCAGGGGGTGGTTGGCTACACCTTC.

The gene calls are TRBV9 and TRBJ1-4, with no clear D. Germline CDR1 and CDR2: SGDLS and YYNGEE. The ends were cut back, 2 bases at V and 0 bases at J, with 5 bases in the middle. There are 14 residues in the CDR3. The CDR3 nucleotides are TGTGCCAGCAGCGTTCGAGCAACTAATGAAAAACTGTTTTTT. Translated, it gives CASSVRATNEKLFF.

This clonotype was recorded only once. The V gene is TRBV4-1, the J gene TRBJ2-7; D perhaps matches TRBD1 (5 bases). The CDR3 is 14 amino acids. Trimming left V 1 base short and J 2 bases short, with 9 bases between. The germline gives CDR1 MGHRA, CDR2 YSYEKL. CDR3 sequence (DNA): TGCGCCAGCAGCCAAGGTCTAGGGGCCTACGAGCAGTACTTC. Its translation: CASSQGLGAYEQYF.

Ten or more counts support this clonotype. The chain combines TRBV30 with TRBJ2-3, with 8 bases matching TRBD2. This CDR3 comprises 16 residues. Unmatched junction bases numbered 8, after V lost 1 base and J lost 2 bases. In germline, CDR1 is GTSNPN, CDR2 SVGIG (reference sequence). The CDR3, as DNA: TGTGCCTGGAGTGGCGGTAGGACTAGCCTCACAGATACGCAGTATTTT. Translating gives CAWSGGRTSLTDTQYF.

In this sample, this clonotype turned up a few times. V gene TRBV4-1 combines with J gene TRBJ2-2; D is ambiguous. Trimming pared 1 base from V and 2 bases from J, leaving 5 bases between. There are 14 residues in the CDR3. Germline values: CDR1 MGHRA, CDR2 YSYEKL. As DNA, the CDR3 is TGCGCCAGCAGCCAAGGGTCCAACACCGGGGAGCTGTTTTTT. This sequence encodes CASSQGSNTGELFF.

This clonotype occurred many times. The CDR3 sequence: CASSFAGASGELFF. Here the CDR3 DNA reads TGTGCCAGCAGCTTTGCGGGAGCATCTGGGGAGCTGTTTTTT. This chain connects TRBV11-3 to TRBJ2-2; 7 bases map to TRBD2. Germline V gene data show CDR1 as SGHNT and CDR2 as YENEEA. CDR3 size: 14 residues. Trimming removed 3 bases from V and 8 bases from J; junction bases left unmatched: 6.

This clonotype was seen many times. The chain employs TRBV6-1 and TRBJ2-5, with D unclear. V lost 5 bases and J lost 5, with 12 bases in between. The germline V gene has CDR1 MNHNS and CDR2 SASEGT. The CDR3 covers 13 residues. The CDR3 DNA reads TGTGCCAGCAGTAGATACCCCGGGGAGACCCAGTACTTC. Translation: CASSRYPGETQYF.

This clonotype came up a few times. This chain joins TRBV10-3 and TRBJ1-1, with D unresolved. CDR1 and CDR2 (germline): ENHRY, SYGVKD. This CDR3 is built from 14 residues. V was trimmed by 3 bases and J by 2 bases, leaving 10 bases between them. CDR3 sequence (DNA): TGTGCCATCAGTGAATCTGGGGTCAACACTGAAGCTTTCTTT. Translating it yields CAISESGVNTEAFF.

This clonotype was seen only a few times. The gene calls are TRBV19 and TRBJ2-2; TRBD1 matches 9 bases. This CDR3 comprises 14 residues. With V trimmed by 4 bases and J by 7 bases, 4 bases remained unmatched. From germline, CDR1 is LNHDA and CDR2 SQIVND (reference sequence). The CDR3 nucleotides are TGTGCCAGTAGTACCGGGACAGGGTTCGGGGAGCTGTTTTTT. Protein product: CASSTGTGFGELFF. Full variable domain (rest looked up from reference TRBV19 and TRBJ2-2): DGGITQSPKYLFRKEGQNVTLSCEQNLNHDAMYWYRQDPGQGLRLIYYSQIVNDFQKGDIAEGYSVSREKKESFPLTVTSAQKNPTAFYLCASSTGTGFGELFFGEGSRLTVL.

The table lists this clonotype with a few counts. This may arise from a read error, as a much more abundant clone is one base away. CDR3 sequence (DNA): TGTGCCGGCAGCTTAGAGCGCGGAGATACGCAGTATTTT. Protein product: CAGSLERGDTQYF. The J gene is TRBJ2-3, the V gene TRBV11-2; D is undetermined. This CDR3 contains 13 residues. The germline gives CDR1 SGHAT, CDR2 FQNNGV.

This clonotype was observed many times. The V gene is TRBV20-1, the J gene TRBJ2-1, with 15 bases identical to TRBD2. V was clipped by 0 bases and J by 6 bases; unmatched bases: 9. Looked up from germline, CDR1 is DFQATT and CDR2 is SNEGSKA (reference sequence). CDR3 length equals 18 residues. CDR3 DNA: TGCAGTGCTAGAGACCCGGGACTAGCGGGAGGTCTACCCAATGAGCAGTTCTTC. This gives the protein CSARDPGLAGGLPNEQFF.

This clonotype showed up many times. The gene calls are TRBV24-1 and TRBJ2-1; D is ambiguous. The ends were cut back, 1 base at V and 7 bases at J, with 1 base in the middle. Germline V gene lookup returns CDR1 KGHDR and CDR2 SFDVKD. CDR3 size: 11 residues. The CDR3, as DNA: TGTGCCACCAGTGATTTAAATGAGCAGTTCTTC. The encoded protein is CATSDLNEQFF.

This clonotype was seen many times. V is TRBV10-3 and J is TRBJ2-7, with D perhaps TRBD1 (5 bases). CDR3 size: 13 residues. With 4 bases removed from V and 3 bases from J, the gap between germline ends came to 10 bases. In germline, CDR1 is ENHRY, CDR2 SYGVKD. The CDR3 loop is CAISAKTDYEQYF. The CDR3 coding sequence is TGTGCCATCAGTGCGAAGACAGACTACGAGCAGTACTTC.